This entry lists 29 T cell receptor beta chains sequenced from one sample in a study of OX40 agonist ivuxolimab in advanced cancers. Profiling relied on immunoSEQ multiplex PCR, and the TCRdb table lists in-frame clones only, not all of them. The data contain about 94,000 clones, 87% of them seen just once; the ten biggest clones take up about 0.3%. The input for sequencing was CD4+ or CD8+ T cells sorted from blood, taken in a trial of the OX40 agonist ivuxolimab. These receptors came from an adult with an advanced solid tumor such as melanoma, head and neck, liver or kidney cancer.

The chain couples TRBV27 to TRBJ1-3; TRBD1 is a possible D gene (5 bases). Trimming stripped 8 bases from V and 4 bases from J, with 12 bases between. CDR3 length equals 13 residues. Germline CDR1 is MNHEY and CDR2 is SMNVEV (reference sequence). Here the CDR3 reads CASAQGPGNTIYF. The CDR3 DNA sequence: TGTGCCAGCGCCCAGGGCCCCGGAAACACCATATATTTT.

The chain couples TRBV13 to TRBJ2-7, with TRBD1 identical over 7 bases. The germline V gene has CDR1 PRHDT and CDR2 FYEKMQ (reference sequence). The length of the CDR3 is 14 residues. With V trimmed by 4 bases and J by 3 bases, 6 bases remained unmatched. CDR3 in amino acids: CASSSTGTRYEQYF. The CDR3 DNA follows: TGTGCCAGCAGCTCGACAGGGACCCGCTACGAGCAGTACTTC.

The CDR3 sequence: CASSPGLAGRETQYF. CDR3 nucleotides: TGCGCCAGCAGCCCTGGACTAGCGGGGAGAGAGACCCAGTACTTC. The chain is built from TRBV5-1 and TRBJ2-5, with 12 bases lining up with TRBD2. The CDR3 consists of 15 residues. CDR1 and CDR2 from the germline V gene are SGHRS and YFSETQ. V gave up 4 bases and J gave up 4 bases; unmatched junction bases: 5. Drawing the rest from reference TRBV5-1 and TRBJ2-5, the complete variable domain is KAGVTQTPRYLIKTRGQQVTLSCSPISGHRSVSWYQQTPGQGLQFLFEYFSETQRNKGNFPGRFSGRQFSNSRSEMNVSTLELGDSALYLCASSPGLAGRETQYFGPGTRLLVL.

The chain recombines TRBV6-1 with TRBJ2-1, with 10 bases fitting TRBD2. The junction had 6 bases not matched to a gene; V was cut back by 6 bases and J by 4 bases. This CDR3 is 15 amino acids long. Germline V gene data show CDR1 as MNHNS and CDR2 as SASEGT. CDR3 loop: CASRRSGGPYNEQFF. CDR3 nucleotide sequence: TGTGCCAGCAGACGTAGCGGGGGGCCGTACAATGAGCAGTTCTTC.

This clone was found once. This chain links TRBV6-6 with TRBJ2-7; D ambiguous. The V and J ends lost 1 base and 4 bases respectively, with 14 bases between them. Per germline, CDR1 MNHNY and CDR2 SVGAGI (reference sequence). The CDR3 contains 15 residues. CDR3 sequence reads: CASSYYGVTRYEQYF. CDR3 sequence (DNA): TGTGCCAGCAGTTACTATGGGGTAACCCGGTACGAGCAGTACTTC.

V gene TRBV5-8 combines with J gene TRBJ1-1; D is ambiguous. Germline CDR1 SGHTS, CDR2 YDEGEE. The CDR3 extends over 12 amino acids. The germline V and J ends were trimmed by 4 bases and 7 bases, with 11 bases remaining between them. This CDR3 reads CASSLTAFEAFF. In nucleotides, the CDR3 is TGTGCCAGCAGCCTCACAGCATTTGAAGCTTTCTTT.

The V gene is TRBV12-5, the J gene TRBJ2-2, with D perhaps matching TRBD2 (5 bases). The V end lost 7 bases, the J end lost 0 bases, and 15 bases lay between the germline ends. This CDR3 is 16 amino acids long. Germline V gives CDR1 LGHNT, CDR2 FRNRAP. The CDR3 sequence: CASALPSGANTGELFF. The CDR3 coding sequence is TGTGCTAGTGCCCTCCCCTCCGGGGCGAACACCGGGGAGCTGTTTTTT.

J is TRBJ2-3 and V is TRBV2; 7 nucleotides agree with TRBD2. V gave up 5 bases and J gave up 0 bases; unmatched junction bases: 5. The germline V gene has CDR1 SNHLY and CDR2 FYNNEI. The CDR3 sequence is 15 residues long. CDR3 sequence: CASSPNGGSTDTQYF. The CDR3 bases are TGTGCCAGCAGTCCAAACGGGGGGAGCACAGATACGCAGTATTTT.

The chain is built from TRBV4-3 and TRBJ2-2; 7 nucleotides match TRBD2. Germline values: CDR1 LGHNA, CDR2 YSLEER. This CDR3 has 16 amino acids. J lost 6 bases, V lost 1 base, and 8 bases had no gene match. The CDR3 spells CASSQAGGSTSGELFF. CDR3 sequence (DNA): TGCGCCAGCAGCCAAGCCGGGGGGTCGACCTCCGGGGAGCTGTTTTTT.

V is TRBV2 and J is TRBJ2-5; TRBD2 matches 8 bases. The better agreement between TRBJ2-7 and the DNA end casts doubt on the J call. Germline CDR1 reads SNHLY; CDR2 reads FYNNEI. The CDR3 totals 14 residues. The DNA for the CDR3 is TGTGCCAGCAGTGCGGGACTAGGGACCTACGAGCAGTACTTC. Translated: CASSAGLGTYEQYF.

The chain employs TRBV6-5 and TRBJ1-5; D is unclear. Trimming shortened V by 4 bases and J by 4 bases, and 11 bases separated the two germline ends. This CDR3 has 14 amino acids. CDR1 is MNHEY, CDR2 SVGAGI, per germline. The CDR3 nucleotides read TGTGCCAGCAGTTCCGGTCCAAGGAATCAGCCCCAGCATTTT. It codes for CASSSGPRNQPQHF.

This chain joins TRBV9 and TRBJ1-2, with no clear D. Germline V CDR1 and CDR2: SGDLS, YYNGEE. Trimming pared 2 bases from V and 7 bases from J, leaving 9 bases between. CDR3 length equals 12 residues. The CDR3 DNA reads as TGTGCCAGCAGCGTGCAAGGGTTTGGCTACACCTTC. It is translated as CASSVQGFGYTF.

Concerning this clone: The junction does not match germline at one end; this may be a read error. The chain joins TRBV27 to TRBJ1-2; 8 positions agree with TRBD1. Germline loops: CDR1 MNHEY, CDR2 SMNVEV (reference sequence). The CDR3 covers 14 residues. CDR3 nucleotides: TGTACCAGCAGTTTACAGCAGGGGGCTTTTAGCTACACCTTC. Translating it yields CTSSLQQGAFSYTF.

With regard to this clone: A read error may produce the germline difference seen at one junction end. This chain links TRBV11-2 with TRBJ2-7; TRBD1 aligns across 7 bases. The CDR3 loop spans 11 amino acids. Looked up from germline, CDR1 is SGHAT and CDR2 is FQNNGV. CDR3 loop: CASSLLTGCRF. The DNA of the CDR3 is TGTGCCAGCAGCTTACTGACAGGGTGCCGCTTC.

V gene TRBV10-2 combines with J gene TRBJ2-2; 8 bases agree with TRBD2. The CDR3 extends over 16 amino acids. J was trimmed by 4 bases and V by 10 bases; bases with no gene match: 14. Per germline, CDR1 WSHSY and CDR2 SAAADI. CDR3 sequence reads: CATPGGGTLGTGELFF. CDR3 in DNA: TGCGCCACCCCTGGCGGGGGGACCCTGGGCACCGGGGAGCTGTTTTTT.

The V and J genes are TRBV18 and TRBJ1-4; perhaps TRBD1 as D (5 bases). Germline loops: CDR1 KGHSH, CDR2 LQKENI. V lost 6 bases and J 4 bases, leaving 9 bases between the germline ends. CDR3 length: 13 residues. The CDR3 loop reads CASSSGINEKLFF. The CDR3 DNA sequence: TGTGCCAGCTCGTCAGGGATTAATGAAAAACTGTTTTTT.

V usage is TRBV7-3 and J usage is TRBJ2-1; D might be TRBD2 (5 bases). V dropped 6 bases and J dropped 9 bases, with 15 bases sitting between them. The CDR3 is 13 residues long. Germline assignment: CDR1 SGHTA and CDR2 FQGTGA. CDR3 DNA: TGTGCCAGCAGTCTCGAGGGCACGAGTGAGCAGTTCTTC. This translates into CASSLEGTSEQFF.

This chain connects TRBV11-3 to TRBJ2-1; 8 nucleotides agree with TRBD2. After removal of 1 base from V and 5 bases from J, the junction contained 7 bases not matched to a gene. Looked up from germline, CDR1 is SGHNT and CDR2 is YENEEA. This CDR3 has 16 amino acids. CDR3 sequence (DNA): TGTGCCAGCAGCTTAGGGTGGGCGGGGGGCCACAATGAGCAGTTCTTC. The encoded protein is CASSLGWAGGHNEQFF.

The chain is built from TRBV11-1 and TRBJ1-1; D remains unclear. CDR1 SGHAT and CDR2 FQDESV come from the germline V gene (reference sequence). The germline V and J ends were trimmed by 5 bases and 4 bases, with 20 bases remaining between them. The CDR3 runs 16 residues. The chain's CDR3 is CASSPGGRGSTTEAFF. The CDR3 DNA reads TGTGCCAGCAGCCCAGGAGGGCGGGGATCGACCACTGAAGCTTTCTTT.

V usage is TRBV30 and J usage is TRBJ2-3, with 9 bases identical to TRBD2. Germline V gene sequence: CDR1 GTSNPN, CDR2 SVGIG (reference sequence). The ends lost 4 bases at V and 3 bases at J; junction bases unmatched: 5. CDR3 length equals 14 residues. Here the CDR3 reads CAWKPSGVTDTQYF. DNA for the CDR3: TGTGCCTGGAAGCCTAGCGGGGTAACAGATACGCAGTATTTT.

The V and J genes are TRBV5-1 and TRBJ2-6, with TRBD1 matching 9 bases. The CDR3 is 17 amino acids. The germline CDR1 and CDR2 sequences are SGHRS and YFSETQ. V trimming: 2 bases; J trimming: 0 bases; junction bases outside the gene matches: 3. The CDR3 is CASSLQGAFSGANVLTF. CDR3 nucleotide sequence: TGCGCCAGCAGCTTACAGGGGGCGTTCTCTGGGGCCAACGTCCTGACTTTC. Full variable domain (rest looked up from reference TRBV5-1 and TRBJ2-6): KAGVTQTPRYLIKTRGQQVTLSCSPISGHRSVSWYQQTPGQGLQFLFEYFSETQRNKGNFPGRFSGRQFSNSRSEMNVSTLELGDSALYLCASSLQGAFSGANVLTFGAGSRLTVL.

The V call is TRBV6-5, the J call TRBJ1-5; the D gene is possibly TRBD1 (5 bases). CDR3 length: 13 amino acids. Germline CDR1 is MNHEY and CDR2 is SVGAGI. Trimming removed 8 bases at V and 4 bases at J, with 12 bases between. The CDR3 region is CASQGRANQPQHF. The DNA of the CDR3 is TGTGCCAGCCAGGGCCGAGCGAATCAGCCCCAGCATTTT.

The rearrangement links TRBV4-1 to TRBJ2-7; D is perhaps TRBD2 (6 bases). CDR3 size: 19 residues. Germline assignment: CDR1 MGHRA and CDR2 YSYEKL. V lost 1 base to trimming and J lost 5 bases, with 27 bases between them. Here the CDR3 reads CASSQGPLGRRGLPDEQYF. The CDR3 DNA reads TGCGCCAGCAGCCAAGGTCCCTTGGGCCGGCGGGGCCTCCCCGACGAGCAGTACTTC.

The gene calls are TRBV7-9 and TRBJ1-1; tentatively, D is TRBD1 (6 bases). The CDR3 runs to 16 residues. Trimming pared 7 bases from V and 3 bases from J, leaving 21 bases between. Germline CDR1 SEHNR, CDR2 FQNEAQ (reference sequence). As DNA, the CDR3 is TGTGCCAGCACTTACCGTTTTGGGGGCTTGGACACTGAAGCTTTCTTT. Its translation: CASTYRFGGLDTEAFF.

The chain links TRBV6-6 to TRBJ2-1; D is unresolved. This CDR3 contains 14 residues. Germline V lookup: CDR1 MNHNY, CDR2 SVGAGI (reference sequence). Trimming took off 8 bases at V and 3 bases at J, with 14 bases between the two ends. The CDR3 DNA is TGTGCCAGCGGTAGAGGATGGGGCTACAATGAGCAGTTCTTC. Translated: CASGRGWGYNEQFF.

This clone has only one observation. The chain carries TRBV6-1 and TRBJ1-1; D is undetermined. With 5 bases removed from V and 9 bases from J, the gap between germline ends came to 10 bases. The CDR3 has 11 amino acids. Germline CDR1 reads MNHNS; CDR2 reads SASEGT. The DNA for the CDR3 is TGTGCCAGCAGTTCTACGGTTCAAGCTTTCTTT. It encodes CASSSTVQAFF.

CDR3 DNA: TGTGCCAGCAGTTTAAGTGTTTCGGGGCGTCGTGGCTACACCTTC. Its protein product is CASSLSVSGRRGYTF. V and J are TRBV27 and TRBJ1-2; D is perhaps TRBD1 (5 bases). Germline CDR1 and CDR2: MNHEY and SMNVEV (reference sequence). The CDR3 is made up of 15 amino acids. Deletions cut 2 bases from V and 7 bases from J, with 17 bases between.

The sample holds one count of this clone. The chain is built from TRBV27 and TRBJ1-6; 11 bases are shared with TRBD1. This CDR3 region has 17 residues. Per germline, CDR1 MNHEY and CDR2 SMNVEV (reference sequence). V was clipped by 5 bases and J by 7 bases; unmatched bases: 10. The CDR3 is CASSPYPGQGENSPLHF. The CDR3 DNA follows: TGTGCCAGCAGTCCTTACCCGGGACAGGGGGAAAATTCACCCCTCCACTTT.

The genes are TRBV7-2 and TRBJ2-3, with TRBD1 identical over 7 bases. After removal of 5 bases from V and 2 bases from J, the junction contained 7 bases not matched to a gene. The V gene's germline CDR1 is SGHTA and CDR2 FQGNSA. This CDR3 is 15 amino acids long. The CDR3 reads CASSPSGQHTDTQYF. For the CDR3, the DNA is TGTGCCAGCAGCCCCTCGGGACAGCACACAGATACGCAGTATTTT.